Presented here are 18 T cell receptor beta chains from one specimen sequenced in a study of shared clonotypes between healthy human individuals. Assay used: immunoSEQ multiplex PCR; TCRdb lists only in-frame clones, some missing. The sample shows approximately 980,000 clones, roughly 72% of them seen only once. The sequenced sample was memory CD4+ T cells sorted from blood. Documented subset: CD45RA-negative fraction. The receptors derive from a man aged 18-30 years in good health.

The chain couples TRBV6-5 to TRBJ1-3, with D maybe TRBD1 (5 bases). CDR1 and CDR2 (germline): MNHEY, SVGAGI. The V end lost 4 bases, the J end lost 3 bases, and 13 bases lay between the germline ends. The CDR3 extends over 15 amino acids. DNA of the CDR3: TGTGCCAGCAGTTGGAGTCAGGGCGATGGAAACACCATATATTTT. Amino acid sequence: CASSWSQGDGNTIYF.

V gene TRBV6-6 combines with J gene TRBJ2-3; TRBD2 aligns across 8 bases. Looked up from germline, CDR1 is MNHNY and CDR2 is SVGAGI (reference sequence). This CDR3 comprises 15 residues. The J segment lost 1 base and the V segment lost 0 bases, leaving 0 bases of the junction unmatched. Here the CDR3 reads CASSYSGLGTDTQYF. CDR3 in DNA: TGTGCCAGCAGTTACTCGGGACTAGGCACAGATACGCAGTATTTT.

V and J are TRBV15 and TRBJ2-1; D is possibly TRBD2 (6 bases). CDR1 and CDR2 from the germline V gene are LNHNV and YYDKDF (reference sequence). V shed 0 bases and J shed 8 bases, with 14 bases lying between them. This CDR3 spans 15 amino acids. The CDR3 sequence is CATSRDPAGDDEQFF. Written as DNA, the CDR3 is TGTGCCACCAGCAGAGATCCAGCGGGTGACGATGAGCAGTTCTTC.

V and J are TRBV7-8 and TRBJ1-1; D is uncertain. V lost 3 bases, J lost 1 base, and 9 bases lay in between. In germline, CDR1 is SGHVS, CDR2 FQNEAQ. The length of the CDR3 is 14 residues. In DNA, the CDR3 is TGTGCCAGCAGCTTGCAGGCTCCGAACACTGAAGCTTTCTTT. Translating it yields CASSLQAPNTEAFF. The variable domain in full, with the rest retrieved from reference TRBV7-8 and TRBJ1-1, is GAGVSQSPRYKVAKRGQDVALRCDPISGHVSLFWYQQALGQGPEFLTYFQNEAQLDKSGLPSDRFFAERPEGSVSTLKIQRTQQEDSAVYLCASSLQAPNTEAFFGQGTRLTVV.

As regards this clone: At one of its ends the junction is not consistent with the germline gene, which may arise from a read error. The chain carries TRBV7-7 and TRBJ2-1; 7 positions agree with TRBD2. The CDR3 contains 16 residues. The germline V gene has CDR1 SSHAT and CDR2 FNYEAQ (reference sequence). DNA of the CDR3: TGTGCTAGCAGCTTAGCCCCAGGACGGGGGGACAATGAGCAGTTCTTC. Translation gives CASSLAPGRGDNEQFF.

The gene calls are TRBV29-1 and TRBJ2-3, with 7 bases lining up with TRBD2. The CDR3 contains 12 residues. The junction had 6 bases not matched to a gene; V was cut back by 6 bases and J by 6 bases. Germline values: CDR1 SQVTM, CDR2 ANQGSEA. The CDR3 nucleotides read TGCAGCGTAACCGGGGGGAAGGATACGCAGTATTTT. It encodes CSVTGGKDTQYF.

This clone was recorded at least ten times. The V and J genes are TRBV14 and TRBJ1-1, with 8 nucleotides matching TRBD1. The CDR3 has 13 amino acids. The J segment lost 9 bases and the V segment lost 4 bases, leaving 7 bases of the junction unmatched. Germline assignment: CDR1 SGHDN and CDR2 FVKESK. The CDR3 nucleotides read TGTGCCAGCAGCCTGGGGACAGGCGAGAAAGCTTTCTTT. This gives the protein CASSLGTGEKAFF.

As to this clone: The same CDR3 is also encoded by other DNA sequences in this sample. The J gene is TRBJ1-3, the V gene TRBV5-1; D might be TRBD1 (5 bases). Germline CDR1 SGHRS, CDR2 YFSETQ. Trimming removed 4 bases at V and 2 bases at J, with 10 bases between. The CDR3 consists of 14 residues. CDR3 in amino acids: CASSPGTAGNTIYF. The CDR3 DNA sequence: TGCGCCAGCAGCCCTGGGACCGCTGGAAACACCATATATTTT.

The V and J genes are TRBV7-8 and TRBJ1-5; TRBD1 is a possible D gene (5 bases). Trimming stripped 5 bases from V and 6 bases from J, with 14 bases between. This CDR3 is 14 amino acids long. CDR1 and CDR2 (germline): SGHVS, FQNEAQ. Here the CDR3 reads CASSLLGGGQPQHF. CDR3 coding DNA: TGTGCCAGCAGCCTTCTCGGGGGGGGTCAGCCCCAGCATTTT. Filled out from reference TRBV7-8 and TRBJ1-5, the complete variable domain reads GAGVSQSPRYKVAKRGQDVALRCDPISGHVSLFWYQQALGQGPEFLTYFQNEAQLDKSGLPSDRFFAERPEGSVSTLKIQRTQQEDSAVYLCASSLLGGGQPQHFGDGTRLSIL.

The chain is built from TRBV9 and TRBJ2-7; 7 positions agree with TRBD2. V gave up 0 bases and J gave up 4 bases; unmatched junction bases: 7. Looked up from germline, CDR1 is SGDLS and CDR2 is YYNGEE. The length of the CDR3 is 15 residues. The CDR3 here is CASSVGLAEGYEQYF. As DNA, the CDR3 is TGTGCCAGCAGCGTAGGGCTAGCGGAAGGATACGAGCAGTACTTC. The variable domain in full, with the rest retrieved from reference TRBV9 and TRBJ2-7, is DSGVTQTPKHLITATGQRVTLRCSPRSGDLSVYWYQQSLDQGLQFLIQYYNGEERAKGNILERFSAQQFPDLHSELNLSSLELGDSALYFCASSVGLAEGYEQYFGPGTRLTVT.

The chain employs TRBV2 and TRBJ1-4; 12 bases line up with TRBD1. Germline V gene sequence: CDR1 SNHLY, CDR2 FYNNEI. The CDR3 runs to 15 residues. Trimming at V came to 8 bases and at J to 3 bases, leaving 4 bases not matched to a gene. The CDR3 DNA sequence: TGTGCCAGCTGGGGACAGGGGGCGTCTAATGAAAAACTGTTTTTT. Its protein is CASWGQGASNEKLFF.

The gene calls are TRBV7-6 and TRBJ2-5, with D possibly being TRBD2 (6 bases). Germline CDR1 and CDR2: SGHVS and FNYEAQ. This CDR3 has 15 amino acids. V was pared by 5 bases and J by 3 bases, with 16 bases between. Written as DNA, the CDR3 is TGTGCCAGCAGCCTCCCCGGGGCGGGGAAAGAGACCCAGTACTTC. This codes for CASSLPGAGKETQYF.

The chain is built from TRBV5-1 and TRBJ1-1; unclear D gene. This CDR3 is 17 amino acids long. From germline, CDR1 is SGHRS and CDR2 YFSETQ. V lost 0 bases to trimming and J lost 5 bases, with 20 bases between them. The DNA of the CDR3 is TGCGCCAGCAGCTTGGGGCCATACGGGTTTTCCGATACTGAAGCTTTCTTT. Translated: CASSLGPYGFSDTEAFF.

This CDR3 is CASRGKGRAYEQYF. The CDR3 DNA is TGCGCCAGTCGGGGTAAGGGACGGGCCTACGAGCAGTACTTC. The V call is TRBV10-2, the J call TRBJ2-7; D may correspond to TRBD1 or TRBD2 (5 bases each). Per germline, CDR1 WSHSY and CDR2 SAAADI. The V gene lost 9 bases and the J gene lost 2 bases, with 17 bases spanning the gap. The CDR3 is 14 residues long.

V is TRBV11-3 and J is TRBJ2-1, with 7 bases matching TRBD1. The germline gives CDR1 SGHNT, CDR2 YENEEA. V lost 5 bases and J lost 6; bases outside the gene matches: 7. CDR3 length equals 14 residues. The CDR3 reads CASSQRAGGNEQFF. In DNA form, the CDR3 reads TGTGCCAGCAGCCAAAGGGCAGGGGGCAATGAGCAGTTCTTC.

This chain links TRBV11-2 with TRBJ2-7, with D possibly matching TRBD2 (5 bases). CDR3 length equals 15 residues. The germline V gene encodes CDR1 SGHAT and CDR2 FQNNGV. The ends were cut back, 4 bases at V and 3 bases at J, with 16 bases in the middle. As DNA, the CDR3 is TGTGCCAGCAGCTCTACAACCGGGAACAACTACGAGCAGTACTTC. Its protein product is CASSSTTGNNYEQYF.

The rearrangement joins TRBV27 to TRBJ1-6; 9 nucleotides match TRBD1. There are 15 residues in the CDR3. With 2 bases clipped from V and 8 bases from J, the junction kept 4 bases outside the gene matches. The germline CDR1 and CDR2 sequences are MNHEY and SMNVEV (reference sequence). The CDR3 sequence is CASSLGTGGYSPLHF. The DNA for the CDR3 is TGTGCCAGCAGTTTAGGTACAGGGGGCTATTCACCCCTCCACTTT.

V and J are TRBV6-1 and TRBJ2-3; 8 bases fit TRBD2. Trimming at V came to 6 bases and at J to 1 base, leaving 3 bases not matched to a gene. The CDR3 runs 14 residues. Germline values: CDR1 MNHNS, CDR2 SASEGT. CDR3 sequence reads: CASRPGLGTDTQYF. DNA for the CDR3: TGTGCCAGCAGGCCGGGACTAGGCACAGATACGCAGTATTTT.